This is a list of T cell receptor beta chains from one sample in a study of persistence of HIV-infected CD4 T cells. Assay used: immunoSEQ multiplex PCR; TCRdb lists only in-frame clones, some missing. Among fewer than 50,000 clones listed, 90% to 95% were seen once. For these TCRs, the target antigens are not known. Sequenced here: CD4+ T cells sorted from PBMCs after roughly 18-hour stimulation, sampled from a patient who received antiretroviral therapy. The receptors shown here come from an adult man with HIV who was CMV-seropositive. The CDR3 runs from the conserved cysteine through the conserved F or W. A D gene is named only where the DNA matches it firmly. The size of a clone is reported for some rows only, either as once, few or many, or as a class for expanded clones.

J: TRBJ1-2
D: .
V: TRBV2
size: .
DNA: TGTGCCAGCAGTGAGCGGGGGCGGGGCTACACCTTC
CDR3: CASSERGRGYTF

J: TRBJ2-3
D: TRBD2
V: TRBV7-2
size: once
DNA: TGTGCCAGCAGCCATCCGGGACTAGCTGTTAATACGCAGTATTTT
CDR3: CASSHPGLAVNTQYF

J: TRBJ1-1
D: .
V: TRBV19
size: .
DNA: TGTGCCAGTAGTACAGGGGCAGGGCGGACTGAAGCTTTCTTT
CDR3: CASSTGAGRTEAFF

J: TRBJ2-3
D: .
V: TRBV19
size: .
DNA: TGTGCCAGTAGTATAGATCTTGGAGGGGGCTATTCAGATACGCAGTATTTT
CDR3: CASSIDLGGGYSDTQYF

J: TRBJ1-5
D: TRBD1
V: TRBV27
size: .
DNA: TGTGCCAGCAGTTTACGGGCAGGGGGCGTTTATAGCAATCAGCCCCAGCATTTT
CDR3: CASSLRAGGVYSNQPQHF

J: TRBJ2-7
D: TRBD2
V: TRBV12-5
size: .
DNA: TGTGCTAGTGGTTTGCGGGGGGTACCGTACGAGCAGTACTTC
CDR3: CASGLRGVPYEQYF

J: TRBJ1-6
D: TRBD1
V: TRBV10-3
size: .
DNA: TGTGCCATCAGTGAGGGCGGACAGGGTGGAATTTCACCCCTCCACTTT
CDR3: CAISEGGQGGISPLHF

J: TRBJ1-5
D: .
V: TRBV5-5
size: .
DNA: TGTGCCAGCAGCTCTGACAGGTTGGGTCAGCCCCAGCATTTT
CDR3: CASSSDRLGQPQHF

J: TRBJ1-1
D: .
V: TRBV11-2
size: .
DNA: TGTGCCAGCAGCTTAGCCCGACTAGCTTTCTTT
CDR3: CASSLARLAFF

J: TRBJ1-2
D: TRBD1
V: TRBV7-3
size: .
DNA: TGTGCCAGCAGCCCGACAGGGAACTATGGCTACACCTTC
CDR3: CASSPTGNYGYTF

J: TRBJ2-1
D: .
V: TRBV19
size: once
DNA: TGTGCCAGTAGTATCCGTGGACCCTACAATGAGCAGTTCTTC
CDR3: CASSIRGPYNEQFF

J: TRBJ1-2
D: .
V: TRBV6-2/TRBV6-3
size: .
DNA: TGTGCCAGTAGCAGGCAGAACAACTATGGCTACACCTTC
CDR3: CASSRQNNYGYTF

J: TRBJ2-3
D: .
V: TRBV6-5
size: .
DNA: TGTGCCAGCACAACGCCTGGGGGGAAAGATACGCAGTATTTT
CDR3: CASTTPGGKDTQYF